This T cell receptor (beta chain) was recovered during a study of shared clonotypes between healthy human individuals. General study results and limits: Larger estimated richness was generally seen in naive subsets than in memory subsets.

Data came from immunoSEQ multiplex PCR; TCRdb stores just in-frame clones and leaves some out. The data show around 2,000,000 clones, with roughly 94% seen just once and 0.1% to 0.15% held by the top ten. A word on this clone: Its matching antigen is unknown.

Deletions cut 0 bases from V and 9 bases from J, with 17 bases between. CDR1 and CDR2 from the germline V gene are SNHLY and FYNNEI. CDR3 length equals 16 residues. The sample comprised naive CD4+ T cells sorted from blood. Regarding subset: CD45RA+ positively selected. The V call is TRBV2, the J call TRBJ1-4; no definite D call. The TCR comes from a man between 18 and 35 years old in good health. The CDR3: CASSEASRGFGKKLFF. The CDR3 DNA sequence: TGTGCCAGCAGTGAAGCCTCCAGAGGTTTCGGTAAAAAACTGTTTTTT.